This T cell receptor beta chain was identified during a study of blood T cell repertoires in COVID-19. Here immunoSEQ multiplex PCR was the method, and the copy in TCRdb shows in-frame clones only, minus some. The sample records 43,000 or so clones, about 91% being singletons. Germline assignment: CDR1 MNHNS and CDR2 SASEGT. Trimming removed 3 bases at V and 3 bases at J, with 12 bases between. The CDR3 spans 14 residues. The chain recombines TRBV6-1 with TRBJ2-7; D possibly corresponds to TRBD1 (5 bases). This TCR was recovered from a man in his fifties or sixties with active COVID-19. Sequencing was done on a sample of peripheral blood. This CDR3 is CASSDPGKGYEQYF. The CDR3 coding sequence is TGTGCCAGCAGTGACCCAGGGAAAGGCTACGAGCAGTACTTC.